Described below is a single T cell receptor beta chain sequence and its context. What it binds is unknown. The data belong to a study of T cell responses to AZD1222 COVID-19 vaccine. TCRdb's copy holds only in-frame clones and misses some; the assay was immunoSEQ multiplex PCR. The sample lists some 97,000 clones, about 90% seen once, with 4.2% in the top ten. Study-wide results and caveats: Spike-specific TCR repertoires showed rising breadth and depth after two AZD1222 doses.

V shed 6 bases, J shed 5 bases, and the junction held 9 bases outside the gene matches. The germline CDR1 and CDR2 sequences are SNHLY and FYNNEI. The CDR3 spans 16 residues. The V and J genes are TRBV2 and TRBJ2-1; 11 nucleotides match TRBD2. The sequence came from an adult in good health. This sample comprised peripheral blood, obtained on day 0 of MenACWY control vaccination. The CDR3 sequence: CASSDATSGRDNEQFF. For the CDR3, the DNA is TGTGCCAGCAGCGACGCCACTAGCGGGAGAGACAATGAGCAGTTCTTC. Together with reference TRBV2 and TRBJ2-1, the CDR3 gives the full variable domain: EPEVTQTPSHQVTQMGQEVILRCVPISNHLYFYWYRQILGQKVEFLVSFYNNEISEKSEIFDDQFSVERPDGSNFTLKIRSTKLEDSAMYFCASSDATSGRDNEQFFGPGTRLTVL.